A selection of T cell receptor beta chains follows, all from one sample in a study of STAT3 mutations in large granular lymphocyte leukemia. Assay used: immunoSEQ multiplex PCR; TCRdb lists only in-frame clones, some missing. The table records about 1,300 clones, under 75% of them present only once. Sequencing was performed on peripheral blood mononuclear cells. All receptors come from a woman in her seventies with T-cell large granular lymphocyte leukemia. Some clones in this sample may be carry-over from other donors' samples. Each CDR3 is given with its conserved first and last residue. The D gene is left open where the match is weak. Expanded clones are given a class, and other clones once, few, many or no size at all.

V gene: TRBV27
D gene: .
J gene: TRBJ1-1
clone size: .
CDR3 protein: CASSSQGNTEAFF
CDR3 DNA: TGTGCCAGCAGTTCACAGGGGAACACTGAAGCTTTCTTT

V gene: TRBV10-3
D gene: .
J gene: TRBJ2-7
clone size: .
CDR3 protein: CAISGSIAGRSEQYF
CDR3 DNA: TGTGCCATCAGTGGTTCGATCGCAGGGCGGAGCGAGCAGTACTTC

V gene: TRBV27
D gene: .
J gene: TRBJ1-1
clone size: .
CDR3 protein: CASSFWARGGTEAFF
CDR3 DNA: TGTGCCAGCAGTTTCTGGGCTCGGGGGGGCACTGAAGCTTTCTTT

V gene: TRBV5-4
D gene: .
J gene: TRBJ2-3
clone size: .
CDR3 protein: CASSGSTDTQYF
CDR3 DNA: TGTGCCAGCAGCGGAAGTACAGATACGCAGTATTTT

V gene: TRBV5-1
D gene: .
J gene: TRBJ1-6
clone size: .
CDR3 protein: CASSPRTGYNSPLHF
CDR3 DNA: TGCGCCAGCAGCCCAAGGACGGGATATAATTCACCCCTCCACTTT

V gene: TRBV11-2
D gene: .
J gene: TRBJ1-5
clone size: .
CDR3 protein: CASSHGPSQPQHF
CDR3 DNA: TGTGCCAGCAGCCATGGGCCGAGTCAGCCCCAGCATTTT

V gene: TRBV5-1
D gene: TRBD1
J gene: TRBJ1-1
clone size: .
CDR3 protein: CASSRTGEENTEAFF
CDR3 DNA: TGCGCCAGCAGCAGGACAGGGGAGGAGAACACTGAAGCTTTCTTT

V gene: TRBV7-2
D gene: .
J gene: TRBJ1-3
clone size: .
CDR3 protein: CASSLDSSGNTIYF
CDR3 DNA: TGTGCCAGCAGCTTGGATAGCTCTGGAAACACCATATATTTT

V gene: TRBV5-1
D gene: .
J gene: TRBJ1-4
clone size: .
CDR3 protein: CASSSDPGQWAEKLFF
CDR3 DNA: TGCGCCAGCAGCAGTGACCCCGGACAGTGGGCGGAAAAACTGTTTTTT

V gene: TRBV30
D gene: .
J gene: TRBJ1-1
clone size: .
CDR3 protein: CAWKKSGTPYTEAFF
CDR3 DNA: TGTGCCTGGAAAAAATCCGGGACACCCTACACTGAAGCTTTCTTT

V gene: TRBV28
D gene: .
J gene: TRBJ1-2
clone size: few
CDR3 protein: CASSFAQPSNYGYTF
CDR3 DNA: TGTGCCAGCAGTTTTGCACAGCCAAGTAACTATGGCTACACCTTC

V gene: TRBV7-8
D gene: .
J gene: TRBJ1-2
clone size: .
CDR3 protein: CASSLSLKGSGYTF
CDR3 DNA: TGTGCCAGCAGCTTAAGTCTCAAGGGGTCTGGCTACACCTTC

V gene: TRBV5-4
D gene: TRBD1
J gene: TRBJ1-1
clone size: .
CDR3 protein: CASSPRAGQASAEAFF
CDR3 DNA: TGTGCCAGCAGCCCTCGCGCGGGACAGGCTTCGGCTGAAGCTTTCTTT

V gene: TRBV7-2
D gene: .
J gene: TRBJ1-1
clone size: .
CDR3 protein: CASSLLGQETEAFF
CDR3 DNA: TGTGCCAGCAGCTTACTCGGTCAAGAGACTGAAGCTTTCTTT

V gene: TRBV7-9
D gene: TRBD1
J gene: TRBJ2-2
clone size: .
CDR3 protein: CASSLVTGEPGELFF
CDR3 DNA: TGTGCCAGCAGCTTAGTGACAGGGGAGCCCGGGGAGCTGTTTTTT

V gene: TRBV7-2
D gene: .
J gene: TRBJ1-5
clone size: .
CDR3 protein: CASSLDPTVDRAQHF
CDR3 DNA: TGTGCCAGCAGCTTAGATCCCACTGTCGATCGAGCCCAGCATTTT

V gene: TRBV2
D gene: .
J gene: TRBJ1-2
clone size: .
CDR3 protein: CASSEIRSEGYTF
CDR3 DNA: TGTGCCAGCAGTGAAATTCGCAGCGAGGGCTACACCTTC

V gene: TRBV30
D gene: .
J gene: TRBJ2-7
clone size: .
CDR3 protein: CAWSSGVEQYF
CDR3 DNA: TGTGCCTGGAGTTCTGGGGTCGAGCAGTACTTC

V gene: TRBV6-5
D gene: TRBD1
J gene: TRBJ2-7
clone size: once
CDR3 protein: CASRRQGAYEQYF
CDR3 DNA: TGTGCCAGCAGACGACAGGGGGCCTACGAGCAGTACTTC

V gene: TRBV12-5
D gene: .
J gene: TRBJ1-2
clone size: .
CDR3 protein: CASGLGWGDGNYGYTF
CDR3 DNA: TGTGCTAGTGGTTTGGGGTGGGGGGACGGGAACTATGGCTACACCTTC

V gene: TRBV9
D gene: TRBD2
J gene: TRBJ2-3
clone size: .
CDR3 protein: CASSVGASGGRTDTQYF
CDR3 DNA: TGTGCCAGCAGCGTAGGGGCTAGCGGGGGGCGTACAGATACGCAGTATTTT

V gene: TRBV6-5
D gene: TRBD2
J gene: TRBJ2-7
clone size: few
CDR3 protein: CASTAPSGGEQYF
CDR3 DNA: TGTGCCAGCACGGCACCGAGCGGGGGAGAGCAGTACTTC

V gene: TRBV27
D gene: TRBD1
J gene: TRBJ2-1
clone size: .
CDR3 protein: CASSQDRGFYNEQFF
CDR3 DNA: TGTGCCAGCAGTCAAGACAGGGGTTTCTACAATGAGCAGTTCTTC

V gene: TRBV5-5
D gene: TRBD1
J gene: TRBJ1-2
clone size: .
CDR3 protein: CASSLEVGQGNGYTF
CDR3 DNA: TGTGCCAGCAGCTTGGAGGTGGGACAGGGGAATGGCTACACCTTC

V gene: TRBV10-3
D gene: .
J gene: TRBJ2-7
clone size: .
CDR3 protein: CAISERSLAYEQYF
CDR3 DNA: TGTGCCATCAGTGAGCGATCTCTGGCCTACGAGCAGTACTTC

V gene: TRBV4-1
D gene: .
J gene: TRBJ1-5
clone size: .
CDR3 protein: CASSQVGGRDRNQPQHF
CDR3 DNA: TGCGCCAGCAGCCAAGTCGGCGGCAGGGACCGCAATCAGCCCCAGCATTTT

V gene: TRBV7-8
D gene: .
J gene: TRBJ1-1
clone size: .
CDR3 protein: CASSPYNSPGNTEAFF
CDR3 DNA: TGTGCCAGCAGCCCCTACAACAGTCCTGGGAACACTGAAGCTTTCTTT

V gene: TRBV7-9
D gene: TRBD1
J gene: TRBJ1-2
clone size: .
CDR3 protein: CASSSSTGQGGHGYTF
CDR3 DNA: TGTGCCAGCAGCTCCTCTACTGGACAGGGTGGCCATGGCTACACCTTC

V gene: TRBV30
D gene: TRBD1
J gene: TRBJ1-6
clone size: .
CDR3 protein: CAWSVGGTGNSPLHF
CDR3 DNA: TGTGCCTGGAGTGTTGGCGGGACAGGGAATTCACCCCTCCACTTT

V gene: TRBV30
D gene: .
J gene: TRBJ1-3
clone size: .
CDR3 protein: CAWTLHGTAGNTIYF
CDR3 DNA: TGTGCCTGGACTTTGCACGGGACGGCTGGAAACACCATATATTTT

V gene: TRBV9
D gene: .
J gene: TRBJ1-3
clone size: .
CDR3 protein: CASSVEGPGNTIYF
CDR3 DNA: TGTGCCAGCAGCGTAGAGGGGCCTGGAAACACCATATATTTT

V gene: TRBV4-3
D gene: TRBD1
J gene: TRBJ1-2
clone size: .
CDR3 protein: CASSQGDRAHGYTF
CDR3 DNA: TGCGCCAGCAGCCAGGGGGACAGGGCGCATGGCTACACCTTC

V gene: TRBV7-9
D gene: .
J gene: TRBJ1-5
clone size: .
CDR3 protein: CASSLEGGSNQPQHF
CDR3 DNA: TGTGCCAGCAGCTTAGAGGGAGGGAGCAATCAGCCCCAGCATTTT

V gene: TRBV10-1
D gene: .
J gene: TRBJ2-5
clone size: .
CDR3 protein: CASSGRAQYF
CDR3 DNA: TGCGCCAGCAGTGGCAGGGCCCAGTACTTC

V gene: TRBV4-1
D gene: .
J gene: TRBJ2-7
clone size: once
CDR3 protein: CASSDFRDSGYEQYF
CDR3 DNA: TGCGCCAGCAGCGACTTCCGGGACAGCGGGTACGAGCAGTACTTC

V gene: TRBV30
D gene: .
J gene: TRBJ1-5
clone size: .
CDR3 protein: CAWSGIDRNQPQHF
CDR3 DNA: TGTGCCTGGAGCGGAATCGACAGGAATCAGCCCCAGCATTTT

V gene: TRBV29-1
D gene: .
J gene: TRBJ2-1
clone size: .
CDR3 protein: CSALDSYNEQFF
CDR3 DNA: TGCAGCGCCCTTGACTCCTACAATGAGCAGTTCTTC

V gene: TRBV29-1
D gene: TRBD1
J gene: TRBJ2-1
clone size: .
CDR3 protein: CSAQGDLAGGSYNEQFF
CDR3 DNA: TGCAGCGCCCAGGGGGACCTGGCAGGGGGTTCCTACAATGAGCAGTTCTTC

V gene: TRBV19
D gene: .
J gene: TRBJ2-5
clone size: once
CDR3 protein: CASSIQRGGTQYF
CDR3 DNA: TGTGCCAGTAGTATTCAGAGGGGGGGGACCCAGTACTTC

V gene: TRBV27
D gene: TRBD2
J gene: TRBJ2-7
clone size: .
CDR3 protein: CASSFRLAGGLSEQYF
CDR3 DNA: TGTGCCAGCAGTTTTCGACTAGCGGGGGGTCTGAGCGAGCAGTACTTC

V gene: TRBV19
D gene: .
J gene: TRBJ1-5
clone size: few
CDR3 protein: CASSIPHLQPQHF
CDR3 DNA: TGTGCCAGTAGTATCCCCCATCTGCAGCCCCAGCATTTT

V gene: TRBV7-9
D gene: .
J gene: TRBJ1-2
clone size: .
CDR3 protein: CASSLGRNGYTF
CDR3 DNA: TGTGCCAGCAGCTTGGGGAGGAATGGCTACACCTTC

V gene: TRBV6-1
D gene: TRBD1
J gene: TRBJ1-6
clone size: large
CDR3 protein: CASSESGQGFPPLHF
CDR3 DNA: TGTGCCAGCAGTGAATCGGGACAGGGTTTTCCACCCCTCCACTTT

V gene: TRBV18
D gene: .
J gene: TRBJ1-3
clone size: .
CDR3 protein: CASSPMNSGNTIYF
CDR3 DNA: TGTGCCAGCTCACCCATGAACTCTGGAAACACCATATATTTT

V gene: TRBV19
D gene: .
J gene: TRBJ1-5
clone size: .
CDR3 protein: CASRPLLNGNQPQHF
CDR3 DNA: TGTGCCAGCCGTCCGCTCCTGAATGGCAATCAGCCCCAGCATTTT

V gene: TRBV6-1
D gene: .
J gene: TRBJ1-4
clone size: once
CDR3 protein: CASSEPTTNEKLFF
CDR3 DNA: TGTGCCAGCAGTGAGCCTACCACTAATGAAAAACTGTTTTTT

V gene: TRBV7-9
D gene: .
J gene: TRBJ1-1
clone size: few
CDR3 protein: CASSLETGNTEAFF
CDR3 DNA: TGTGCCAGCAGCTTAGAGACAGGGAACACTGAAGCTTTCTTT

V gene: TRBV19
D gene: TRBD1
J gene: TRBJ1-5
clone size: .
CDR3 protein: CASHQGAVRRPQHF
CDR3 DNA: TGTGCCAGCCACCAGGGGGCTGTTAGGCGGCCCCAGCATTTT

V gene: TRBV2
D gene: .
J gene: TRBJ1-5
clone size: .
CDR3 protein: CASSPDSINRPQHF
CDR3 DNA: TGTGCCAGCAGTCCTGACAGCATCAATCGACCCCAGCATTTT

V gene: TRBV19
D gene: .
J gene: TRBJ1-6
clone size: once
CDR3 protein: CASTLNSPNSPLHF
CDR3 DNA: TGTGCCAGTACCCTGAACAGTCCTAATTCACCCCTCCACTTT

V gene: TRBV5-1
D gene: .
J gene: TRBJ2-1
clone size: .
CDR3 protein: CASSSGGQPNEQFF
CDR3 DNA: TGCGCCAGCAGCTCGGGGGGACAGCCCAATGAGCAGTTCTTC

V gene: TRBV19
D gene: TRBD1
J gene: TRBJ1-2
clone size: .
CDR3 protein: CASTHPGTDFNYGYTF
CDR3 DNA: TGTGCCAGTACCCACCCCGGGACAGACTTTAACTATGGCTACACCTTC

V gene: TRBV2
D gene: TRBD1
J gene: TRBJ1-5
clone size: once
CDR3 protein: CASKGQGIVDQPQHF
CDR3 DNA: TGTGCCAGCAAGGGACAGGGAATAGTGGATCAGCCCCAGCATTTT

V gene: TRBV5-1
D gene: TRBD2
J gene: TRBJ2-2
clone size: .
CDR3 protein: CASSDLAGVAGELFF
CDR3 DNA: TGCGCCAGCAGCGATCTAGCGGGGGTCGCCGGGGAGCTGTTTTTT

V gene: TRBV5-1
D gene: .
J gene: TRBJ2-3
clone size: .
CDR3 protein: CASSPKRSGLTDTQYF
CDR3 DNA: TGCGCCAGCAGCCCAAAAAGGAGCGGCCTCACAGATACGCAGTATTTT

V gene: TRBV2
D gene: .
J gene: TRBJ1-2
clone size: .
CDR3 protein: CASSVNYGYTF
CDR3 DNA: TGTGCCAGCAGTGTGAACTATGGCTACACCTTC

V gene: TRBV2
D gene: TRBD1
J gene: TRBJ1-1
clone size: .
CDR3 protein: CASSAGTGPTEAFF
CDR3 DNA: TGTGCCAGCAGTGCCGGGACAGGGCCCACTGAAGCTTTCTTT

V gene: TRBV7-2
D gene: .
J gene: TRBJ1-5
clone size: .
CDR3 protein: CASSLVSGNQPQHF
CDR3 DNA: TGTGCCAGCAGCTTAGTGTCGGGCAATCAGCCCCAGCATTTT

V gene: TRBV9
D gene: TRBD1
J gene: TRBJ1-4
clone size: .
CDR3 protein: CASSVGIGGGNEKLFF
CDR3 DNA: TGTGCCAGCAGCGTAGGTATAGGGGGCGGTAATGAAAAACTGTTTTTT